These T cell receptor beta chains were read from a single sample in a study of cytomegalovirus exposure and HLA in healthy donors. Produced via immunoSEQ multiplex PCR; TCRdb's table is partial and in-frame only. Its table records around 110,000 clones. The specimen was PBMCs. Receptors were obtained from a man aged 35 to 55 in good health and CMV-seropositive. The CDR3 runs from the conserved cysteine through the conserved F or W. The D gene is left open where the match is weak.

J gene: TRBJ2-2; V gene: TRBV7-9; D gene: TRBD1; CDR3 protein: CASSRDSNTGELFF; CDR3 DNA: TGTGCCAGCAGCCGGGACAGTAACACCGGGGAGCTGTTTTTT
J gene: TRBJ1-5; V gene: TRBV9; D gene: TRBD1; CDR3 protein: CASSTGTGGQPQHF; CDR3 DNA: TGTGCCAGCAGCACCGGGACAGGGGGACAGCCCCAGCATTTT
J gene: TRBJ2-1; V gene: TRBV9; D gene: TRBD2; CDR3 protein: CASSPTGTSSIEQFF; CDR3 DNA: TGTGCCAGCAGCCCCACCGGGACTAGCTCCATTGAGCAGTTCTTC
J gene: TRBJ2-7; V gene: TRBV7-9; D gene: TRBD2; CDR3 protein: CASSFLLAGADEQYF; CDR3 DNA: TGTGCCAGCAGCTTCCTACTAGCGGGAGCGGACGAGCAGTACTTC
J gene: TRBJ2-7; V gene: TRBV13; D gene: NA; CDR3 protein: CASSLRGTVSYEQYF; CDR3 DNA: TGTGCCAGCAGCTTACGCGGGACCGTCTCCTACGAGCAGTACTTC
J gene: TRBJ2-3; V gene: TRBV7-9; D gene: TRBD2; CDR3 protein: CASSPSGSGTDTQYF; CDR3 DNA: TGTGCCAGCAGCCCTAGCGGGAGTGGCACAGATACGCAGTATTTT
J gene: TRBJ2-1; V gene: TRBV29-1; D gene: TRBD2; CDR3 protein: CSVEDWASGRAGDEQFF; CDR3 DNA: TGCAGCGTTGAAGATTGGGCTAGCGGGAGGGCGGGCGATGAGCAGTTCTTC
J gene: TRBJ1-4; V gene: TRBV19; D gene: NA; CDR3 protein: CASGRGLATNEKLFF; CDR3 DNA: TGTGCCAGTGGCAGGGGCCTGGCAACTAATGAAAAACTGTTTTTT
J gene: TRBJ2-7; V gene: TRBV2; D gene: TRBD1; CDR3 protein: CASSGPGTGTYEQYF; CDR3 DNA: TGTGCCAGCAGTGGTCCCGGGACAGGAACCTACGAGCAGTACTTC
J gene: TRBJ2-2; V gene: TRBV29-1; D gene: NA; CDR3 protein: CSALGPRWAGELFF; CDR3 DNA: TGCAGCGCTCTTGGGCCCCGGTGGGCCGGGGAGCTGTTTTTT
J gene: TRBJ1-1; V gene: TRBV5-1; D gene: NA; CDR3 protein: CASSLTGMTEAFF; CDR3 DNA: TGCGCCAGCAGCTTAACAGGGATGACTGAAGCTTTCTTT
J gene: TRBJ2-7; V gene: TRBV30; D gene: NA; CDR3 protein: CAWSRTVAYEQYF; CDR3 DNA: TGTGCCTGGAGTAGAACGGTAGCCTACGAGCAGTACTTC
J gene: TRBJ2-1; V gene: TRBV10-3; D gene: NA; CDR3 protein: CAISESRSKNYNEQFF; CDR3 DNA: TGTGCCATCAGTGAGTCGAGGTCTAAAAATTACAATGAGCAGTTCTTC
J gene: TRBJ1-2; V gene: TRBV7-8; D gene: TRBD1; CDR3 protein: CASSRGTGGRRSHYGYTF; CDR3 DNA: TGTGCCAGCAGCAGAGGGACAGGGGGCAGGCGCTCGCACTATGGCTACACCTTC
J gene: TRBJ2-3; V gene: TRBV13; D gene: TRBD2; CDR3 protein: CASSLVGGGSPDTQYF; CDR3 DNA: TGTGCCAGCAGCTTAGTTGGCGGCGGGAGCCCAGATACGCAGTATTTT
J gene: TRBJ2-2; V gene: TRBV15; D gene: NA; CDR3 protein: CATSRERTNTGKLFF; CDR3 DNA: TGTGCCACCAGCAGAGAAAGAACGAACACCGGGAAGCTGTTTTTT
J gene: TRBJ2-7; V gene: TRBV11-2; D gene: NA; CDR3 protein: CASSSAGITYEQYF; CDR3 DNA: TGTGCCAGCAGCTCCGCAGGGATTACCTACGAGCAGTACTTC
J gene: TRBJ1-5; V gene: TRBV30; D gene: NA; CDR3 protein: CAWSAGGDPNQPQHF; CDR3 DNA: TGTGCCTGGAGCGCCGGGGGGGATCCCAATCAGCCCCAGCATTTT
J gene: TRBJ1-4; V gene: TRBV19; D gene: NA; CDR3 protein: CASTREAGTNEKLFF; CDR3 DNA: TGTGCCAGTACAAGGGAGGCGGGAACTAATGAAAAACTGTTTTTT
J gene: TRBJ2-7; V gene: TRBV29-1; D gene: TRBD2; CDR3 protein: CSVEVAGSSYEQYF; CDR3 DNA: TGCAGCGTTGAGGTAGCGGGGAGCTCCTACGAGCAGTACTTC
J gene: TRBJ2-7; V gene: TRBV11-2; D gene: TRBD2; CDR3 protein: CASSSTVTSGSHEQYF; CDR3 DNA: TGTGCCAGCAGCTCGACCGTGACTAGCGGGAGCCACGAGCAGTACTTC
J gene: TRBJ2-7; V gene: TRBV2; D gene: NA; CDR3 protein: CASSKGVLSSYEQYF; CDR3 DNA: TGTGCCAGCAGCAAGGGGGTTCTGAGCTCCTACGAGCAGTACTTC
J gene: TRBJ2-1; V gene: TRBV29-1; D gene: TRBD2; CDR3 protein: CSVDFLAGNNEQFF; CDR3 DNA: TGCAGCGTTGATTTCCTAGCGGGAAACAATGAGCAGTTCTTC
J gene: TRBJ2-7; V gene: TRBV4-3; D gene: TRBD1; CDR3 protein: CASSQLQGAAYEQYF; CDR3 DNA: TGCGCCAGCAGCCAATTACAGGGGGCGGCCTACGAGCAGTACTTC
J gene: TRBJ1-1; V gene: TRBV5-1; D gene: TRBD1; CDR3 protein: CASSAGTGGWAEAFF; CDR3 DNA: TGCGCCAGCAGCGCCGGGACAGGGGGCTGGGCTGAAGCTTTCTTT
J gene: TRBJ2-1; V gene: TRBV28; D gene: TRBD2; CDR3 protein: CASSLSLSGGNNEQFF; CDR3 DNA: TGTGCCAGCAGTTTATCCCTTAGCGGGGGGAACAATGAGCAGTTCTTC
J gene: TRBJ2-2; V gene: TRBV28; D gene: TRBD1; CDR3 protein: CASSLTGTGTTGELFF; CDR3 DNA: TGTGCCAGCAGTTTAACCGGGACAGGGACCACCGGGGAGCTGTTTTTT
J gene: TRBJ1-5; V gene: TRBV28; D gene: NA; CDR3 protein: CASSPGGIFSNQPQHF; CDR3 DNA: TGTGCCAGCAGCCCCGGGGGGATATTTAGCAATCAGCCCCAGCATTTT
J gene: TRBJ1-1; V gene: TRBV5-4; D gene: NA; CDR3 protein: CASSPVRGTEAFF; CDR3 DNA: TGTGCCAGCAGCCCCGTAAGGGGAACTGAAGCTTTCTTT
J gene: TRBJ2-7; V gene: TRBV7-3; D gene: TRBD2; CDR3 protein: CASSPSGGSYEQYF; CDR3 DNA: TGTGCCAGCAGCCCATCGGGAGGCTCCTACGAGCAGTACTTC
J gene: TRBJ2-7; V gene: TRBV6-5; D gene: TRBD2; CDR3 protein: CASSYRREGSYEQYF; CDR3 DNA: TGTGCCAGCAGTTACAGGCGGGAGGGCTCCTACGAGCAGTACTTC
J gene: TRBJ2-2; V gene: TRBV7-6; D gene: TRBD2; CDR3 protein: CASSLEAGGGTGELFF; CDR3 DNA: TGTGCCAGCAGCTTAGAAGCGGGAGGGGGTACCGGGGAGCTGTTTTTT
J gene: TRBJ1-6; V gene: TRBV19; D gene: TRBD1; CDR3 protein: CASSFGGQGASNSPLHF; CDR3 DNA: TGTGCCAGTAGTTTCGGTGGACAGGGGGCTTCTAATTCACCCCTCCACTTT
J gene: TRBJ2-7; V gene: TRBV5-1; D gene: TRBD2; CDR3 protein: CASSEAGTSGGSSYEQYF; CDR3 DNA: TGCGCCAGCAGCGAAGCCGGGACTAGCGGGGGAAGCTCCTACGAGCAGTACTTC
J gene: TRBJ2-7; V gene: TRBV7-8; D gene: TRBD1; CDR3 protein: CASSLAGTDYEQYF; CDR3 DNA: TGTGCCAGCAGCTTAGCGGGGACAGACTACGAGCAGTACTTC
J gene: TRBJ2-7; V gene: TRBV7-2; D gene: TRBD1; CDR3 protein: CASSPGQVDYEQYF; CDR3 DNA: TGTGCCAGCAGCCCGGGACAGGTTGACTACGAGCAGTACTTC
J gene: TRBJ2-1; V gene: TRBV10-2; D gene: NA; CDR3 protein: CASIQGEGYNEQFF; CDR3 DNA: TGCGCCAGCATACAGGGGGAGGGGTACAATGAGCAGTTCTTC
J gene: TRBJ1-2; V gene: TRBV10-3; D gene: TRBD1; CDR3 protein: CAISESIGTVGYGYTF; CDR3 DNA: TGTGCCATCAGTGAATCTATCGGGACAGTCGGCTATGGCTACACCTTC
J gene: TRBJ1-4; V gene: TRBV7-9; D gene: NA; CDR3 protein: CASSQARERIEKLFF; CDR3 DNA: TGTGCCAGCAGCCAGGCCCGGGAGCGGATTGAAAAACTGTTTTTT
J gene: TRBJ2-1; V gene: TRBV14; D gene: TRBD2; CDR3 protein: CASSQLIAGGSNEQFF; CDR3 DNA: TGTGCCAGCAGCCAATTGATAGCGGGAGGATCCAATGAGCAGTTCTTC
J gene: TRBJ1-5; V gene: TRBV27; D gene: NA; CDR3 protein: CASKSGGANQPQHF; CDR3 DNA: TGTGCCAGCAAAAGCGGGGGGGCCAATCAGCCCCAGCATTTT
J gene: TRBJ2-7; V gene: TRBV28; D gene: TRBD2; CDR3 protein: CASSSPGTSGSYEQYF; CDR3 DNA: TGTGCCAGCAGTTCCCCCGGGACTAGCGGCTCCTACGAGCAGTACTTC
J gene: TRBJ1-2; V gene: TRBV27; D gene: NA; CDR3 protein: CASRSAVPQGYTF; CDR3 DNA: TGTGCCAGCAGGAGTGCCGTCCCACAGGGCTACACCTTC
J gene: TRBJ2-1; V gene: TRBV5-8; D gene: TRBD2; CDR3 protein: CASSIPGTSGGTYEQFF; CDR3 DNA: TGTGCCAGCAGCATACCCGGGACTAGCGGGGGGACGTATGAGCAGTTCTTC
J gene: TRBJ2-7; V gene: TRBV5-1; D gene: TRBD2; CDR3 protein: CASTTTSGSSHEQYF; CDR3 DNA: TGCGCCAGCACGACTACCAGCGGGAGTTCCCACGAGCAGTACTTC
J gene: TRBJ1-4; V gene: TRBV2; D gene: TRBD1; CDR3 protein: CASNRDRGNEKLFF; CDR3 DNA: TGTGCCAGCAACCGGGACAGGGGTAATGAAAAACTGTTTTTT
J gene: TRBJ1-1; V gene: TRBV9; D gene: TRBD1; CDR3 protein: CASSVGNRGENTEAFF; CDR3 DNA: TGTGCCAGCAGCGTAGGGAACAGGGGCGAGAACACTGAAGCTTTCTTT
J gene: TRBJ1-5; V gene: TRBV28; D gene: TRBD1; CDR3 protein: CASSLGQGWNFNQPQHF; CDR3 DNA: TGTGCCAGCAGCCTAGGACAGGGGTGGAACTTCAATCAGCCCCAGCATTTT
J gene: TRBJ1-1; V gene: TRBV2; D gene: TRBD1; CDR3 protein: CASSARQGSNTEAFF; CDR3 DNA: TGTGCCAGCAGTGCAAGACAGGGCTCGAACACTGAAGCTTTCTTT
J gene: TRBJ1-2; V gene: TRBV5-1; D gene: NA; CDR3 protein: CASSLQRESEGYTF; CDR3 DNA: TGCGCCAGCAGCTTGCAGCGGGAGTCGGAGGGCTACACCTTC
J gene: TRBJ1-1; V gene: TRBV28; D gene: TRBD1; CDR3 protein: CASSLPSRTGGGTEAFF; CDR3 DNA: TGTGCCAGCAGTCTTCCCTCCAGGACAGGGGGAGGAACTGAAGCTTTCTTT
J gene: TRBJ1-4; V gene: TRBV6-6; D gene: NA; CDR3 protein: CASMAGTNEKLFF; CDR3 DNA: TGTGCCAGTATGGCAGGGACTAATGAAAAACTGTTTTTT
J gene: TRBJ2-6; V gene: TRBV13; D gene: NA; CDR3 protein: CASSYREPGANVLTF; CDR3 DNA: TGTGCCAGCAGCTACCGGGAGCCTGGGGCCAACGTCCTGACTTTC
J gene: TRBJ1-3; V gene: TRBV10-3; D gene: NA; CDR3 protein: CAIQQFSGNTIYF; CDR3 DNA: TGTGCCATCCAACAGTTCTCTGGAAACACCATATATTTT
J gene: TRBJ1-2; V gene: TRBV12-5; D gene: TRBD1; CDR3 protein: CASGLVGTDFYGYTF; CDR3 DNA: TGTGCTAGTGGTTTGGTAGGGACAGACTTCTATGGCTACACCTTC
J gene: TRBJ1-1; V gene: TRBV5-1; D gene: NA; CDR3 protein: CASSSIPTEMNTEAFF; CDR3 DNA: TGCGCCAGCAGCTCGATTCCGACAGAAATGAACACTGAAGCTTTCTTT
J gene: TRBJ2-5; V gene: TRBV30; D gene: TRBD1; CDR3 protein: CAWRAVGQGAETQYF; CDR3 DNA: TGTGCCTGGAGGGCCGTGGGACAGGGGGCCGAGACCCAGTACTTC